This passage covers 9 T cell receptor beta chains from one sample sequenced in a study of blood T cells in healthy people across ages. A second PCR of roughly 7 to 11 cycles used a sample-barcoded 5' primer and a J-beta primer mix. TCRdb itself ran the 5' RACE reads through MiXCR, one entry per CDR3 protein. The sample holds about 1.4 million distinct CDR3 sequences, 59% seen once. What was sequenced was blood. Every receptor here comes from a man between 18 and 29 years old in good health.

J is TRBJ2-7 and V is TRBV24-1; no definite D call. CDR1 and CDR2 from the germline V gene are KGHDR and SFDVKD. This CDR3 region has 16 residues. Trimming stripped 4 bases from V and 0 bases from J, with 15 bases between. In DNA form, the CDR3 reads TGTGCCACCAGTGAACTTAGCAGCCTAAGCTCCTACGAGCAGTACTTC. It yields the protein CATSELSSLSSYEQYF.

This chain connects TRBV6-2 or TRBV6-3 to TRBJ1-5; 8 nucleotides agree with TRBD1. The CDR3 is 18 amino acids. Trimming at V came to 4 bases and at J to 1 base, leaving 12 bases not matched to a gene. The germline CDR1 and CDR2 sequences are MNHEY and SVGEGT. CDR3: CASSSDRGRGVSNQPQHF. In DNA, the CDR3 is TGTGCCAGCAGTTCAGACAGGGGCAGAGGAGTAAGCAATCAGCCCCAGCATTTT.

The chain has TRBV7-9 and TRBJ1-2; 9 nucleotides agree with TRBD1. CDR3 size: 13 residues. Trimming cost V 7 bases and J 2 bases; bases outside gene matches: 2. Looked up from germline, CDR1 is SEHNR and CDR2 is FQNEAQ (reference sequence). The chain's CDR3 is CASIGTGNYGYTF. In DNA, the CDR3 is TGTGCCAGCATCGGGACAGGGAACTATGGCTACACCTTC.

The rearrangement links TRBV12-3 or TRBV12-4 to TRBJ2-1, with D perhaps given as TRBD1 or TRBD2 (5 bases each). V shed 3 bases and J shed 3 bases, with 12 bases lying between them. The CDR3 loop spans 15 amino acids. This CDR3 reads CASSLGRAVYNEQFF. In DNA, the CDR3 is TGTGCCAGCAGTTTGGGACGAGCGGTCTACAATGAGCAGTTCTTC.

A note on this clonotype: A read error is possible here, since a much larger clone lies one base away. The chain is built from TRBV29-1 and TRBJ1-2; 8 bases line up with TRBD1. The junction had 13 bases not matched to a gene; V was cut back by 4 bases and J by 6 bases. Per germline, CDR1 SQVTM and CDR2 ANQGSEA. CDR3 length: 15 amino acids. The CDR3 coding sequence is TGCAGCGTTGGGGGACAGGTCCCTGGGGACCATGGCTACACCTTC. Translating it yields CSVGGQVPGDHGYTF.

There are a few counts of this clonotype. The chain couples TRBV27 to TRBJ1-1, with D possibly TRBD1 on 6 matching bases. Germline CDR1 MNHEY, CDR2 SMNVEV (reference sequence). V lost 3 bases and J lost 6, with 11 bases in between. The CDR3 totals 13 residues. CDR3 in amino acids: CASSFSGVAEAFF. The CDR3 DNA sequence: TGTGCCAGCAGTTTCTCAGGGGTTGCTGAAGCTTTCTTT.

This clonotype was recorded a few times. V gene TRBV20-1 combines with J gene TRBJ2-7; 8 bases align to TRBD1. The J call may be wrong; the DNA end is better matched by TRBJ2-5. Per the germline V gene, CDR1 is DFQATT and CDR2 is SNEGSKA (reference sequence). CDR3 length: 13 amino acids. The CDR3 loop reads CSAGTGGVETQYF. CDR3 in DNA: TGCAGTGCTGGAACAGGGGGAGTAGAGACCCAGTACTTC.

CDR3 nucleotides: TGTGCCAGCAGCTCCCCCCAGGAAGTCACTGAAGCTTTCTTT. Amino acid sequence: CASSSPQEVTEAFF. The chain employs TRBV7-9 and TRBJ1-1; D not resolved. Trimming took 4 bases from V and 4 from J, leaving 13 bases between them. In germline, CDR1 is SEHNR, CDR2 FQNEAQ (reference sequence). The CDR3 covers 14 residues. The full variable domain, completed using reference TRBV7-9 and TRBJ1-1, is DTGVSQNPRHKITKRGQNVTFRCDPISEHNRLYWYRQTLGQGPEFLTYFQNEAQLEKSRLLSDRFSAERPKGSFSTLEIQRTEQGDSAMYLCASSSPQEVTEAFFGQGTRLTVV.

DNA for the CDR3: TGCAACCGGGACAGGGTCTGTGCTGCCAAAAACATTCAGTACTTC. It is translated as CNRDRVCAAKNIQYF. V gene TRBV21-1 combines with J gene TRBJ2-4; the table's D gene call, TRBD1, was not cross checked with the DNA. TRBV21-1 is given as a pseudogene. This CDR3 comprises 15 residues.